The 15 T cell receptor beta chains in this list originate from one sample, sequenced in a study of low-dose radiotherapy and immunotherapy resistance in tumors. Both TCRalpha and TCRbeta chains were reverse transcribed with V-gene-specific primers. TCRs underwent 15 to 25 PCR cycles of amplification with a constant-region primer and V-primer adapter. TCRdb re-called the reads with MiXCR, one entry per CDR3 protein. The profile shows 6,000 to 6,500 distinct CDR3 sequences, about four fifths of them singletons. The origin of the receptors is a human donor with advanced metastatic prostate, ovarian, gallbladder or colorectal cancer (not recorded which). This table probably holds off-target reads from a library built for another chain.

V is TRBV11-3 and J is TRBJ2-3; 8 nucleotides align to TRBD2. V lost 0 bases to trimming and J lost 6 bases; unmatched junction nucleotides: 8. This CDR3 is built from 16 residues. Germline V gives CDR1 SGHNT, CDR2 YENEEA. The CDR3 here is CASSLDGRGGLDTQYF. The CDR3 region has the DNA TGTGCCAGCAGCTTAGATGGCCGGGGGGGCCTCGATACGCAGTATTTT.

This chain links TRBV20-1 with TRBJ2-3, with a tentative D call TRBD2 (7 bases). CDR1 is DFQATT, CDR2 SNEGSKA, per germline (reference sequence). This CDR3 comprises 14 residues. V was clipped by 6 bases and J by 0 bases, with 13 bases between them. The CDR3 coding sequence is TGCAGTGCCCTGAAGGGGGGGAGCACAGATACGCAGTATTTT. Translated, it gives CSALKGGSTDTQYF.

The chain couples TRBV7-2 to TRBJ2-7; TRBD1 agrees at 11 bases. Germline V gives CDR1 SGHTA, CDR2 FQGNSA. The CDR3 runs 14 residues. The junction had 4 bases not matched to a gene; V was cut back by 5 bases and J by 4 bases. CDR3 bases: TGTGCCAGCAGCACCGGGACAGGGGGATACGAGCAGTACTTC. As protein: CASSTGTGGYEQYF.

The rearrangement uses TRBV28 and TRBJ2-3; 10 bases align to TRBD2. Germline CDR1 and CDR2: MDHEN and SYDVKM. The J segment lost 2 bases and the V segment lost 3 bases, leaving 5 bases of the junction unmatched. CDR3 length equals 16 residues. The DNA for the CDR3 is TGTGCCAGCAGTTTCTGGACTAGCGGCTCCACAGATACGCAGTATTTT. Its translation is CASSFWTSGSTDTQYF.

The chain is built from TRBV20-1 and TRBJ2-7; TRBD2 agrees at 15 bases. CDR1 and CDR2 from the germline V gene are DFQATT and SNEGSKA (reference sequence). V dropped 1 base and J dropped 5; count of bases not matched to a gene: 3. The CDR3 totals 15 residues. The CDR3 coding sequence is TGCAGTGCTAGAGCCGGGACTAGCGGGAGGAACGAGCAGTACTTC. Translation: CSARAGTSGRNEQYF.

The chain joins TRBV6-2 or TRBV6-3 to TRBJ1-2, with D unclear. Germline values: CDR1 MNHEY, CDR2 SVGEGT. This CDR3 has 14 amino acids. Deletions cut 5 bases from V and 2 bases from J, with 12 bases between. The CDR3 DNA is TGTGCCAGCAGTGAATGGGCGGGCAACTATGGCTACACCTTC. Its translation is CASSEWAGNYGYTF.

The V and J genes are TRBV20-1 and TRBJ2-3; D not certain. Trimming took off 1 base at V and 2 bases at J, with 13 bases between the two ends. The CDR3 is 15 amino acids. The germline V gene has CDR1 DFQATT and CDR2 SNEGSKA (reference sequence). CDR3 residues: CSARVGSANTDTQYF. In nucleotides, the CDR3 is TGCAGTGCTAGAGTAGGGTCAGCGAACACAGATACGCAGTATTTT.

In its sample, this clonotype was seen a few times. The genes are TRBV5-1 and TRBJ1-2; TRBD1 aligns across 8 bases. The ends lost 0 bases at V and 7 bases at J; junction bases unmatched: 5. CDR3 size: 14 residues. Germline V gene lookup returns CDR1 SGHRS and CDR2 YFSETQ. The DNA of the CDR3 is TGCGCCAGCAGCTTGGTGGGCAGGGGGCTTGGCTACACCTTC. It encodes CASSLVGRGLGYTF.

The chain couples TRBV28 to TRBJ2-2; weak D call: TRBD1 (7 bases). Germline V lookup: CDR1 MDHEN, CDR2 SYDVKM. The CDR3 is 13 residues long. V was shortened by 6 bases and J by 5 bases, with 10 bases between the two germline ends. CDR3 DNA: TGTGCCAGCAGGCAGGGGGGAACCGGGGAGCTGTTTTTT. Residues: CASRQGGTGELFF.

The chain recombines TRBV28 with TRBJ2-3; weak D call: TRBD1 (6 bases). V lost 6 bases and J 9 bases, leaving 10 bases between the germline ends. The CDR3 consists of 11 residues. Germline V CDR1 and CDR2: MDHEN, SYDVKM. CDR3 in DNA: TGTGCCAGCAGCCTAGGGGGAACGCAGTATTTT. Translating it yields CASSLGGTQYF.

The chain couples TRBV4-3 to TRBJ1-3; D unclear. The CDR3 spans 17 residues. The germline gives CDR1 LGHNA, CDR2 YSLEER. The ends were cut back, 0 bases at V and 0 bases at J, with 12 bases in the middle. CDR3 region: CASSQDMPRFSGNTIYF. CDR3 DNA sequence: TGCGCCAGCAGCCAAGATATGCCCAGGTTCTCTGGAAACACCATATATTTT.

The V and J genes are TRBV5-4 and TRBJ1-2, with 11 bases lining up with TRBD1. This CDR3 is 15 amino acids long. CDR1 and CDR2 (germline): SGHNT, YYREEE (reference sequence). J was trimmed by 3 bases and V by 4 bases; bases with no gene match: 5. The CDR3 nucleotides are TGTGCCAGCAGCCTGGGACAGGGGGGTTACTATGGCTACACCTTC. Translating gives CASSLGQGGYYGYTF.

This chain links TRBV19 with TRBJ1-2; D might be TRBD1 (5 bases). CDR3 length: 12 amino acids. CDR1 and CDR2 from the germline V gene are LNHDA and SQIVND (reference sequence). V shed 9 bases and J shed 2 bases, with 10 bases lying between them. In DNA, the CDR3 is TGTGCCAGCCACACAGGCAACTATGGCTACACCTTC. Translated, it gives CASHTGNYGYTF.

V gene TRBV3-1 combines with J gene TRBJ2-1; D remains unclear. With 1 base removed from V and 2 bases from J, the gap between germline ends came to 9 bases. Per the germline V gene, CDR1 is LGHDT and CDR2 is YNNKEL (reference sequence). This CDR3 spans 15 amino acids. CDR3 in DNA: TGTGCCAGCAGCCAAGGCCTACTGCCCTACAATGAGCAGTTCTTC. Translation: CASSQGLLPYNEQFF.

The chain has TRBV12-3 or TRBV12-4 and TRBJ2-5; 10 positions agree with TRBD1. V lost 6 bases, J lost 5 bases, and 6 bases stayed unmatched. CDR3 length: 14 residues. This CDR3 reads CASRTGQGDETQYF. The DNA for the CDR3 is TGTGCCAGCAGAACCGGACAGGGGGACGAGACCCAGTACTTC.